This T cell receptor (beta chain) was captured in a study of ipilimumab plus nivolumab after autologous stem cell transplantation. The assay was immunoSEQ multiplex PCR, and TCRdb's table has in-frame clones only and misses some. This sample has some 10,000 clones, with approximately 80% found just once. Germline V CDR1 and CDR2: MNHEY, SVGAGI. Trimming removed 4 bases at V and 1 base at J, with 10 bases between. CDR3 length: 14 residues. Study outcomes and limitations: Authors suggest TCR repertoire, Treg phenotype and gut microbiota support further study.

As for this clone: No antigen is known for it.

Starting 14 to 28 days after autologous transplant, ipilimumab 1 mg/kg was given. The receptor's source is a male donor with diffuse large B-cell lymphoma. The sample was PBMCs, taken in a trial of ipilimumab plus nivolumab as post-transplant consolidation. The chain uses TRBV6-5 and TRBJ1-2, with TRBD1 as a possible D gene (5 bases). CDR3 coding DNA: TGTGCCAGCAGTTCGAGGACAATTAACTATGGCTACACCTTC. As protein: CASSSRTINYGYTF.